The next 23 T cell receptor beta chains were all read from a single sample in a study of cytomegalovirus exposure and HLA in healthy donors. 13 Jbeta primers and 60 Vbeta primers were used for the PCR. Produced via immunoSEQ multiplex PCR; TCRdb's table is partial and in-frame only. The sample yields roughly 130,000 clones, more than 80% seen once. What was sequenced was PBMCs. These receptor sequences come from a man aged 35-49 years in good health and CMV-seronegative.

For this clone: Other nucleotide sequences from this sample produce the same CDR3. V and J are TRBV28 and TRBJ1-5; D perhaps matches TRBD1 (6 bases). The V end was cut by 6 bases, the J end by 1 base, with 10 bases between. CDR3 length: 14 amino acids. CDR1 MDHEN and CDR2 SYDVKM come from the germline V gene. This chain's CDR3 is CASSKGGSNQPQHF. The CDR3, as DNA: TGTGCCAGCAGCAAAGGGGGAAGCAATCAGCCCCAGCATTTT.

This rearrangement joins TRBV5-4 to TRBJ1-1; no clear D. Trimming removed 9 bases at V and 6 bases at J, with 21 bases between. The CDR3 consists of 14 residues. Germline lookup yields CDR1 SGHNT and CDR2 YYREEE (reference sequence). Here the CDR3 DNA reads TGTGCCACTGCTGCCCAGACAATCCGACCTGAAGCTTTCTTT. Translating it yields CATAAQTIRPEAFF.

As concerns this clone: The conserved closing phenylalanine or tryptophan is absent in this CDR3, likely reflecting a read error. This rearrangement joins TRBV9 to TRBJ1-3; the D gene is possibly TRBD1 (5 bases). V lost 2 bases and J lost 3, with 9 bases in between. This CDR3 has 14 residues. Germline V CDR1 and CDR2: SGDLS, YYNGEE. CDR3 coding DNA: TGTGCCAGCAGCGTCCAGGGAAGTGGAAACACCATATATGTT. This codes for CASSVQGSGNTIYV.

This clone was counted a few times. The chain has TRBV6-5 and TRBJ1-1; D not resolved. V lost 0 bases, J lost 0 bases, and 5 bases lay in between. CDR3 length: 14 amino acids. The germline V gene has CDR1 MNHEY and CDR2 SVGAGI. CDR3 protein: CASSYSSLNTEAFF. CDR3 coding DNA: TGTGCCAGCAGTTACTCGTCTCTGAACACTGAAGCTTTCTTT.

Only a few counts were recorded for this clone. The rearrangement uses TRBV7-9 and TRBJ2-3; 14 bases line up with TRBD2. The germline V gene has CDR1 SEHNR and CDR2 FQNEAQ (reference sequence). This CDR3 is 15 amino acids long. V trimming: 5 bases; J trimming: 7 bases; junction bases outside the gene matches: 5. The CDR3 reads CASSQGTSGGNTQYF. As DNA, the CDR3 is TGTGCCAGCAGCCAAGGGACTAGCGGGGGTAATACGCAGTATTTT.

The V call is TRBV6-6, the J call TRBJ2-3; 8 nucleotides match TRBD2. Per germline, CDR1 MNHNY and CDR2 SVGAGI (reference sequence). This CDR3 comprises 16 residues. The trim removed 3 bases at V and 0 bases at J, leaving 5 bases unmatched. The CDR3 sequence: CASSYKVAGSTDTQYF. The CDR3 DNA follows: TGTGCCAGCAGTTATAAGGTAGCGGGGAGCACAGATACGCAGTATTTT.

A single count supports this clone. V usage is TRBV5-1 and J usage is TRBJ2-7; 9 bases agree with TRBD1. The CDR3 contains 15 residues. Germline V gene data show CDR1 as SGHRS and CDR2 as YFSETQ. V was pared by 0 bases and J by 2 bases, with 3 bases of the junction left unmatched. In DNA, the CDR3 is TGCGCCAGCAGCTTGGCCGGGACAGGGACCTACGAGCAGTACTTC. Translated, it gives CASSLAGTGTYEQYF.

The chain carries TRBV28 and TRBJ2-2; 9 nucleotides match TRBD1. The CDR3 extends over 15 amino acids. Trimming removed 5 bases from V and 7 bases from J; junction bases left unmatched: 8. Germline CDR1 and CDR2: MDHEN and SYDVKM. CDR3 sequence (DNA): TGTGCCAGCAGTCTTATCGGGACAGGGAACGGGGAGCTGTTTTTT. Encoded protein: CASSLIGTGNGELFF.

The CDR3 reads CATSSDSGNTIYF. The CDR3 coding sequence is TGTGCCACCAGCAGTGACAGTGGAAACACCATATATTTT. This rearrangement joins TRBV15 to TRBJ1-3; D may be TRBD1 (5 bases). Germline V gene data show CDR1 as LNHNV and CDR2 as YYDKDF (reference sequence). This CDR3 is built from 13 residues. With 3 bases removed from V and 3 bases from J, the gap between germline ends came to 6 bases. The entire variable domain, with the rest obtained from reference TRBV15 and TRBJ1-3, is as follows: DAMVIQNPRYQVTQFGKPVTLSCSQTLNHNVMYWYQQKSSQAPKLLFHYYDKDFNNEADTPDNFQSRRPNTSFCFLDIRSPGLGDTAMYLCATSSDSGNTIYFGEGSWLTVV.

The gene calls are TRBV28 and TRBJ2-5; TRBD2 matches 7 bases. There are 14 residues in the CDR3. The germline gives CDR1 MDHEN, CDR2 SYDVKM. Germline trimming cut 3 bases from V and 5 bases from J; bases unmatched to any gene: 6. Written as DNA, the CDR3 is TGTGCCAGCAGTTTCGGCGGGAGTCGGGAGACCCAGTACTTC. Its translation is CASSFGGSRETQYF. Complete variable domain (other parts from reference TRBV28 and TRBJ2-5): DVKVTQSSRYLVKRTGEKVFLECVQDMDHENMFWYRQDPGLGLRLIYFSYDVKMKEKGDIPEGYSVSREKKERFSLILESASTNQTSMYLCASSFGGSRETQYFGPGTRLLVL.

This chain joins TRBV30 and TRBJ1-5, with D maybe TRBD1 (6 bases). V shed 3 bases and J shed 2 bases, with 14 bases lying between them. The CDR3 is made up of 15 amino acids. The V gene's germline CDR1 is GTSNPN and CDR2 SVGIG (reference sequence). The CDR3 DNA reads TGTGCCTGGAGCTCCGGGACATCCGGCAATCAGCCCCAGCATTTT. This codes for CAWSSGTSGNQPQHF.

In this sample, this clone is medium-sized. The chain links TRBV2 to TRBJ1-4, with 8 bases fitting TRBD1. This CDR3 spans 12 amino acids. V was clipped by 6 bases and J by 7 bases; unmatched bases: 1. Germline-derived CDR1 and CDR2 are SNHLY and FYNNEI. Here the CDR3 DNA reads TGTGCCAGCAGACAGGGGGTTGAAAAACTGTTTTTT. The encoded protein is CASRQGVEKLFF.

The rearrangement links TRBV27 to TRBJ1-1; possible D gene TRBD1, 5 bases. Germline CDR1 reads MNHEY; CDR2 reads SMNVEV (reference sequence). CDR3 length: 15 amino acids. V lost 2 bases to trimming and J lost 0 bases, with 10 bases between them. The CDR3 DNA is TGTGCCAGCAGTTTAATGGGGGGGGTGAACACTGAAGCTTTCTTT. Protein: CASSLMGGVNTEAFF.

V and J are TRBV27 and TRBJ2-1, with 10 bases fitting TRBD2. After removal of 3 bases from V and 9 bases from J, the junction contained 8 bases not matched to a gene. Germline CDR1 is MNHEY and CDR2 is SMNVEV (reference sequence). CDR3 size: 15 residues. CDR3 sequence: CASSLSGLALSEQFF. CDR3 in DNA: TGTGCCAGCAGTTTGTCGGGACTAGCGTTATCTGAGCAGTTCTTC.

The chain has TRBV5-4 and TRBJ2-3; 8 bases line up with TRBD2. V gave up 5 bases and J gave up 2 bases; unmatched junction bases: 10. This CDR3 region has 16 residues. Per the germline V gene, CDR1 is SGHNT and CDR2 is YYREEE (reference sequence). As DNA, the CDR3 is TGTGCCAGCAGGCAAGAGCGGGAGCCCTCCACAGATACGCAGTATTTT. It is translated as CASRQEREPSTDTQYF.

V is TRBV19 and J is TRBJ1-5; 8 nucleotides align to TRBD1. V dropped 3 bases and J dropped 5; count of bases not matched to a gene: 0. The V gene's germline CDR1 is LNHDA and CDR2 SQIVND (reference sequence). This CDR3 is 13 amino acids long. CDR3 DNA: TGTGCCAGTAGTATGACAGGGGATCAGCCCCAGCATTTT. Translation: CASSMTGDQPQHF. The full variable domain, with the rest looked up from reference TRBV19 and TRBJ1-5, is DGGITQSPKYLFRKEGQNVTLSCEQNLNHDAMYWYRQDPGQGLRLIYYSQIVNDFQKGDIAEGYSVSREKKESFPLTVTSAQKNPTAFYLCASSMTGDQPQHFGDGTRLSIL.

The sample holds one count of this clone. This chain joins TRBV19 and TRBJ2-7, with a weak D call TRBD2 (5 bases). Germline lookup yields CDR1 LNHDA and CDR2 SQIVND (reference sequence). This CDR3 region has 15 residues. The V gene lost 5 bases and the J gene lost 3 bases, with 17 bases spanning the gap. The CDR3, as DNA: TGTGCCAGTAGTGCCCGGGCGGGCGTAAGCTACGAGCAGTACTTC. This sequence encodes CASSARAGVSYEQYF.

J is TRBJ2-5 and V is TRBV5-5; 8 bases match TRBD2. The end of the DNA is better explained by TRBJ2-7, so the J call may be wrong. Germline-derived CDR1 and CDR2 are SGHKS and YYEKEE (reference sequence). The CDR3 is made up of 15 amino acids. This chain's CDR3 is CASSLVAGGPYEQYF. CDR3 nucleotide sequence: TGTGCCAGCAGCTTGGTGGCGGGGGGACCTTACGAGCAGTACTTC.

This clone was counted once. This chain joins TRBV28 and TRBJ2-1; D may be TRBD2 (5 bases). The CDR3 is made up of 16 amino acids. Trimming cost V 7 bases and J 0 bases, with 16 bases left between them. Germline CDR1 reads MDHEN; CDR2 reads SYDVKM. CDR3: CASTIGGPLSYNEQFF. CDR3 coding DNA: TGTGCCAGCACCATAGGAGGCCCCCTCTCCTACAATGAGCAGTTCTTC.

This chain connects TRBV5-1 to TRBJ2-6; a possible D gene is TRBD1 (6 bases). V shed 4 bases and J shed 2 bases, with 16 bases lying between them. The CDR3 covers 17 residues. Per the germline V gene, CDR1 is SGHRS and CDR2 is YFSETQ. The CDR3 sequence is CASSHQSGDPGANVLTF. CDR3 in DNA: TGCGCCAGCAGCCACCAGTCAGGGGACCCTGGGGCCAACGTCCTGACTTTC.

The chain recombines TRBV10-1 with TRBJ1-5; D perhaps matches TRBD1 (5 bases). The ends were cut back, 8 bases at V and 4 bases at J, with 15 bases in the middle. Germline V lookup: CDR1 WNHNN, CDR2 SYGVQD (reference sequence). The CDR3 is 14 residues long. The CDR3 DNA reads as TGCGCCAGCCAAGTATTCGACAGAAATCAGCCCCAGCATTTT. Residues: CASQVFDRNQPQHF.

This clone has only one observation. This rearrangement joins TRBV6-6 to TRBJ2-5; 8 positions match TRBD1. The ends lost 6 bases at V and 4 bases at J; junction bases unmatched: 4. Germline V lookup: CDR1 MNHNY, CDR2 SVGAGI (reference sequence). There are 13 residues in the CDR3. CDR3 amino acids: CASRMQGAETQYF. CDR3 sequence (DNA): TGTGCCAGCAGGATGCAGGGGGCAGAGACCCAGTACTTC.

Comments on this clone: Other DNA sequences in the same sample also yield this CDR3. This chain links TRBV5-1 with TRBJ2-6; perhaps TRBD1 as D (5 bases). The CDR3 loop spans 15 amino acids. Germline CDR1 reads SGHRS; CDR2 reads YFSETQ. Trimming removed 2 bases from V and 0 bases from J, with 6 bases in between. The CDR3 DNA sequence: TGCGCCAGCAGCTTAGACAGCTCTGGGGCCAACGTCCTGACTTTC. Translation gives CASSLDSSGANVLTF. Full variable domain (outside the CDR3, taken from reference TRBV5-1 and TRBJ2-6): KAGVTQTPRYLIKTRGQQVTLSCSPISGHRSVSWYQQTPGQGLQFLFEYFSETQRNKGNFPGRFSGRQFSNSRSEMNVSTLELGDSALYLCASSLDSSGANVLTFGAGSRLTVL.